Each of the 30 T cell receptor beta chains below was sequenced from the same sample in a study of blood T cell repertoires in COVID-19. Method: immunoSEQ multiplex PCR; TCRdb's copy keeps in-frame clones and lacks some. The table shows about 160,000 clones, with roughly nine tenths occurring only once. The specimen was peripheral blood. These receptors were collected from a woman in her sixties or seventies with active or convalescent COVID-19.

The chain links TRBV12-1 to TRBJ1-4; the DNA was not used to check the table's D call, TRBD1. TRBV12-1 is an annotated pseudogene. The CDR3 length is 17 residues. The CDR3 loop reads CASSPPPHSATNEKLFF. Here the CDR3 DNA reads TGTGCCAGCAGCCCCCCGCCGCACAGTGCAACTAATGAAAAACTGTTTTTT.

This clone was counted once. The chain recombines TRBV30 with TRBJ2-1, with TRBD2 identical over 7 bases. V was pared by 3 bases and J by 0 bases, with 5 bases of the junction left unmatched. Germline V gene data show CDR1 as GTSNPN and CDR2 as SVGIG (reference sequence). The CDR3 spans 15 residues. CDR3: CAWSGGTSSYNEQFF. CDR3 DNA: TGTGCCTGGAGCGGGGGGACGAGCTCCTACAATGAGCAGTTCTTC.

The chain has TRBV6-5 and TRBJ1-2; TRBD1 matches 7 bases. CDR3 length: 13 amino acids. V lost 6 bases, J lost 7 bases, and 8 bases stayed unmatched. Germline CDR1 MNHEY, CDR2 SVGAGI. CDR3 in amino acids: CASRQGGSSGYTF. In DNA form, the CDR3 reads TGTGCCAGCAGGCAGGGGGGTTCAAGTGGCTACACCTTC.

This clone was picked up a small number of times. The chain carries TRBV6-2 or TRBV6-3 and TRBJ1-6; tentative D call: TRBD1 (6 bases). Looked up from germline, CDR1 is MNHEY and CDR2 is SVGEGT. V lost 2 bases and J 3 bases, leaving 14 bases between the germline ends. The CDR3 is 17 amino acids. The CDR3 is CASSYPHQGYYNSPLHF. The CDR3 DNA reads as TGTGCCAGCAGTTACCCACACCAGGGGTACTATAATTCACCCCTCCACTTT.

The rearrangement joins TRBV5-1 to TRBJ1-2; 12 bases are a match to TRBD1. Germline V gene lookup returns CDR1 SGHRS and CDR2 YFSETQ. The trim removed 3 bases at V and 8 bases at J, leaving 2 bases unmatched. The length of the CDR3 is 13 residues. The CDR3 nucleotides read TGCGCCAGCAGCTCCGGGACAGGGGGCGGCTACACCTTC. It yields the protein CASSSGTGGGYTF. Full variable domain (rest looked up from reference TRBV5-1 and TRBJ1-2): KAGVTQTPRYLIKTRGQQVTLSCSPISGHRSVSWYQQTPGQGLQFLFEYFSETQRNKGNFPGRFSGRQFSNSRSEMNVSTLELGDSALYLCASSSGTGGGYTFGSGTRLTVV.

The chain couples TRBV9 to TRBJ2-1; the match to TRBD2 covers 9 bases. V was pared by 0 bases and J by 4 bases, with 2 bases of the junction left unmatched. CDR3 length equals 15 residues. Germline V lookup: CDR1 SGDLS, CDR2 YYNGEE. The CDR3 spells CASSVVAGGYNEQFF. DNA of the CDR3: TGTGCCAGCAGCGTAGTTGCGGGAGGGTACAATGAGCAGTTCTTC.

The V gene is TRBV6-4, the J gene TRBJ1-3, with a possible D match to TRBD1 (6 bases). Trimming shortened V by 9 bases and J by 3 bases, and 18 bases separated the two germline ends. The CDR3 has 15 residues. CDR1 and CDR2 from the germline V gene are MRHNA and SNTAGT. This CDR3 is CARIIRQVYGNTIYF. CDR3 nucleotides: TGTGCCAGGATTATTAGACAGGTCTATGGAAACACCATATATTTT.

The table lists this clone with a count of one. This chain joins TRBV11-2 and TRBJ1-2, with unresolved D. Trimming took off 3 bases at V and 0 bases at J, with 8 bases between the two ends. The CDR3 is made up of 14 amino acids. The germline V gene encodes CDR1 SGHAT and CDR2 FQNNGV. CDR3 loop: CASSLGRANYGYTF. In DNA, the CDR3 is TGTGCCAGCAGCTTGGGGAGGGCTAACTATGGCTACACCTTC.

CDR3 in amino acids: CASSIPQGNTEAFF. The CDR3, as DNA: TGTGCCAGTAGTATCCCTCAGGGTAACACTGAAGCTTTCTTT. The rearrangement joins TRBV19 to TRBJ1-1; TRBD1 might be the D (5 bases). Germline V gene data show CDR1 as LNHDA and CDR2 as SQIVND (reference sequence). The CDR3 has 14 amino acids. The V end was cut by 3 bases, the J end by 2 bases, with 10 bases between. Supplemented by reference TRBV19 and TRBJ1-1, the full variable domain reads DGGITQSPKYLFRKEGQNVTLSCEQNLNHDAMYWYRQDPGQGLRLIYYSQIVNDFQKGDIAEGYSVSREKKESFPLTVTSAQKNPTAFYLCASSIPQGNTEAFFGQGTRLTVV.

This clone was recorded once. J is TRBJ2-1 and V is TRBV6-1, with 12 bases matching TRBD2. Germline CDR1 and CDR2: MNHNS and SASEGT. The CDR3 length is 16 residues. V shed 3 bases, J shed 9 bases, and the junction held 9 bases outside the gene matches. Here the CDR3 reads CASSDVWTSGVVEQFF. CDR3 coding DNA: TGTGCCAGCAGTGACGTATGGACTAGCGGGGTGGTTGAGCAGTTCTTC.

The chain recombines TRBV11-3 with TRBJ1-6, with D uncertain. Germline V gene data show CDR1 as SGHNT and CDR2 as YENEEA. Trimming took off 5 bases at V and 6 bases at J, with 8 bases between the two ends. The CDR3 runs 13 residues. The CDR3 DNA follows: TGTGCCAGCAGCCCAGGAATTAATTCACCCCTCCACTTT. This codes for CASSPGINSPLHF. Looking up the rest from reference TRBV11-3 and TRBJ1-6 gives the full variable domain: EAGVVQSPRYKIIEKKQPVAFWCNPISGHNTLYWYLQNLGQGPELLIRYENEEAVDDSQLPKDRFSAERLKGVDSTLKIQPAELGDSAVYLCASSPGINSPLHFGNGTRLTVT.

J is TRBJ1-6 and V is TRBV6-5; D is ambiguous. Germline lookup yields CDR1 MNHEY and CDR2 SVGAGI. Trimming removed 0 bases from V and 5 bases from J, with 11 bases in between. The CDR3 has 16 residues. CDR3 loop: CASSYSAAQNNSPLHF. CDR3 nucleotides: TGTGCCAGCAGTTACTCAGCAGCGCAGAATAATTCACCCCTCCACTTT.

The chain's CDR3 is CASSLELGQASDTQYF. The CDR3 bases are TGTGCCAGCAGCTTAGAGTTAGGACAGGCATCCGATACGCAGTATTTT. The chain joins TRBV7-8 to TRBJ2-3; 7 positions agree with TRBD1. V lost 1 base to trimming and J lost 6 bases; unmatched junction nucleotides: 10. CDR1 SGHVS and CDR2 FQNEAQ come from the germline V gene. This CDR3 is built from 16 residues.

The rearrangement uses TRBV19 and TRBJ1-5; unclear D gene. CDR3 length: 13 amino acids. Trimming cost V 3 bases and J 4 bases, with 7 bases left between them. Germline assignment: CDR1 LNHDA and CDR2 SQIVND (reference sequence). CDR3 in amino acids: CASSISGNQPQHF. CDR3 in DNA: TGTGCCAGTAGTATTTCGGGTAATCAGCCCCAGCATTTT. The variable domain in full, with the rest retrieved from reference TRBV19 and TRBJ1-5, is DGGITQSPKYLFRKEGQNVTLSCEQNLNHDAMYWYRQDPGQGLRLIYYSQIVNDFQKGDIAEGYSVSREKKESFPLTVTSAQKNPTAFYLCASSISGNQPQHFGDGTRLSIL.

The J gene is TRBJ2-7, the V gene TRBV6-5, with 9 bases fitting TRBD2. Germline loops: CDR1 MNHEY, CDR2 SVGAGI. The junction had 9 bases not matched to a gene; V was cut back by 7 bases and J by 8 bases. This CDR3 is 13 amino acids long. CDR3 residues: CASNPGGTSKQYF. For the CDR3, the DNA is TGTGCCAGCAATCCTGGGGGGACTAGCAAGCAGTACTTC.

This chain connects TRBV14 to TRBJ1-2; D remains ambiguous. The germline V gene has CDR1 SGHDN and CDR2 FVKESK. Trimming shortened V by 1 base and J by 9 bases, and 18 bases separated the two germline ends. This CDR3 is built from 15 residues. Here the CDR3 reads CASSQVAGIGGRYTF. DNA for the CDR3: TGTGCCAGCAGCCAAGTGGCCGGGATAGGCGGGCGCTACACCTTC. The complete variable domain, with remaining parts taken from reference TRBV14 and TRBJ1-2, reads EAGVTQFPSHSVIEKGQTVTLRCDPISGHDNLYWYRRVMGKEIKFLLHFVKESKQDESGMPNNRFLAERTGGTYSTLKVQPAELEDSGVYFCASSQVAGIGGRYTFGSGTRLTVV.

The CDR3 DNA follows: TGTGCCAGCAGCCAAGACCAGGGGTTGGCTAATGAAAAACTGTTTTTT. Amino acid sequence: CASSQDQGLANEKLFF. The genes are TRBV3-1 (or the pseudogene TRBV3-2) and TRBJ1-4; possibly TRBD1 for D (6 bases). Germline CDR1 LGHDT, CDR2 YNNKEL (reference sequence). The CDR3 extends over 16 amino acids. V lost 0 bases to trimming and J lost 3 bases, with 11 bases between them.

The chain joins TRBV10-3 to TRBJ2-5, with TRBD2 identical over 13 bases. Germline CDR1 is ENHRY and CDR2 is SYGVKD. The CDR3 is made up of 15 amino acids. V lost 6 bases, J lost 0 bases, and 1 base stayed unmatched. Written as DNA, the CDR3 is TGTGCCATCAGGACTAGCGGGGGGTACCAAGAGACCCAGTACTTC. Translation: CAIRTSGGYQETQYF.

The rearrangement joins TRBV6-5 to TRBJ1-2, with 8 bases fitting TRBD1. This CDR3 comprises 14 residues. CDR1 is MNHEY and CDR2 is SVGAGI in the germline V gene. The junction had 7 bases not matched to a gene; V was cut back by 4 bases and J by 6 bases. The CDR3 is CASSFRTGPNGYTF. In nucleotides, the CDR3 is TGTGCCAGCAGTTTCCGGACAGGGCCTAATGGCTACACCTTC.

This chain joins TRBV14 and TRBJ1-2; no reliable D call. Trimming took 4 bases from V and 4 from J, leaving 16 bases between them. CDR3 length equals 15 residues. The V gene's germline CDR1 is SGHDN and CDR2 FVKESK. The CDR3 DNA follows: TGTGCCAGCAGCCCGCGAGGCACCATCGCCTATGGCTACACCTTC. Translated, it gives CASSPRGTIAYGYTF.

The chain recombines TRBV15 with TRBJ1-3; D is undetermined. The CDR3 length is 13 residues. V lost 2 bases, J lost 9 bases, and 11 bases lay in between. The V gene's germline CDR1 is LNHNV and CDR2 YYDKDF (reference sequence). Written as DNA, the CDR3 is TGTGCCACCAGCAGACAACAGAGCGGCACCATATATTTT. This codes for CATSRQQSGTIYF.

J is TRBJ2-5 and V is TRBV30, with 9 nucleotides matching TRBD2. CDR1 is GTSNPN and CDR2 is SVGIG in the germline V gene (reference sequence). CDR3 size: 15 residues. V shed 2 bases, J shed 1 base, and the junction held 5 bases outside the gene matches. CDR3 sequence (DNA): TGTGCCTGGAGTAAGGGCGGGGGGGCCCAAGAGACCCAGTACTTC. Protein sequence: CAWSKGGGAQETQYF.

The rearrangement links TRBV5-1 to TRBJ2-5; 7 bases agree with TRBD2. Germline loops: CDR1 SGHRS, CDR2 YFSETQ. This CDR3 comprises 13 residues. Trimming at V came to 3 bases and at J to 4 bases, leaving 3 bases not matched to a gene. This chain's CDR3 is CASSSGGGETQYF. For the CDR3, the DNA is TGCGCCAGCAGCTCGGGAGGCGGAGAGACCCAGTACTTC. The whole variable domain, filled in from reference TRBV5-1 and TRBJ2-5, reads KAGVTQTPRYLIKTRGQQVTLSCSPISGHRSVSWYQQTPGQGLQFLFEYFSETQRNKGNFPGRFSGRQFSNSRSEMNVSTLELGDSALYLCASSSGGGETQYFGPGTRLLVL.

This chain uses TRBV6-5 with TRBJ1-6; 9 positions agree with TRBD1. After removal of 2 bases from V and 9 bases from J, the junction contained 5 bases not matched to a gene. The length of the CDR3 is 15 residues. Germline CDR1 MNHEY, CDR2 SVGAGI. For the CDR3, the DNA is TGTGCCAGCAGTTACGCCTGGACAGGGGCTTCACCCCTCCACTTT. Residues: CASSYAWTGASPLHF.

This chain uses TRBV24-1 with TRBJ2-7, with TRBD1 as a possible D gene (6 bases). Per germline, CDR1 KGHDR and CDR2 SFDVKD. This CDR3 region has 20 residues. Trimming took 1 base from V and 0 from J, leaving 24 bases between them. The chain's CDR3 is CATSDFGVGADIIYSYEQYF. In DNA form, the CDR3 reads TGTGCCACCAGTGATTTTGGCGTGGGGGCAGATATTATATACTCCTACGAGCAGTACTTC.

This clone has just one count. CDR3 sequence reads: CASSLGQQKETQYF. In DNA, the CDR3 is TGCGCCAGCAGCTTGGGACAGCAGAAAGAGACCCAGTACTTC. The J gene is TRBJ2-5, the V gene TRBV5-1, with D possibly being TRBD1 (5 bases). CDR1 is SGHRS, CDR2 YFSETQ, per germline. Trimming left V 0 bases short and J 3 bases short, with 9 bases between. The CDR3 length is 14 residues. The entire variable domain, with the rest obtained from reference TRBV5-1 and TRBJ2-5, is as follows: KAGVTQTPRYLIKTRGQQVTLSCSPISGHRSVSWYQQTPGQGLQFLFEYFSETQRNKGNFPGRFSGRQFSNSRSEMNVSTLELGDSALYLCASSLGQQKETQYFGPGTRLLVL.

The rearrangement uses TRBV7-9 and TRBJ2-1; the D gene is possibly TRBD1 (6 bases). CDR1 and CDR2 from the germline V gene are SEHNR and FQNEAQ (reference sequence). The V end lost 2 bases, the J end lost 8 bases, and 19 bases lay between the germline ends. There are 16 residues in the CDR3. In DNA, the CDR3 is TGTGCCAGCAGCTTACCCCCGGGACATTTGGTCGATGAGCAGTTCTTC. It specifies CASSLPPGHLVDEQFF.

This chain joins TRBV6-5 and TRBJ2-4; TRBD1 agrees at 10 bases. Germline CDR1 and CDR2: MNHEY and SVGAGI. J gave up 4 bases and V 7 bases, and 4 bases lay outside the gene matches. The CDR3 is 14 residues long. The CDR3 is CASMTGQGKNIQYF. The CDR3 nucleotides are TGTGCCAGCATGACGGGACAGGGGAAAAACATTCAGTACTTC.

V usage is TRBV10-3 and J usage is TRBJ2-2, with TRBD1 identical over 7 bases. Germline V gene sequence: CDR1 ENHRY, CDR2 SYGVKD. Unmatched junction bases numbered 6, after V lost 0 bases and J lost 5 bases. The CDR3 covers 16 residues. CDR3 sequence reads: CAISESSGGWTGELFF. The CDR3 DNA follows: TGTGCCATCAGTGAGTCGTCAGGGGGTTGGACCGGGGAGCTGTTTTTT.

This clone has a handful of counts. The chain couples TRBV4-2 to TRBJ2-1, with 11 bases that match TRBD2. V was clipped by 4 bases and J by 4 bases; unmatched bases: 9. The CDR3 has 17 amino acids. Germline values: CDR1 LGHNA, CDR2 YNFKEQ. CDR3 sequence reads: CASSRQSLAGGYNEQFF. CDR3 nucleotide sequence: TGTGCCAGCAGCCGCCAGAGCCTAGCGGGGGGTTACAATGAGCAGTTCTTC.